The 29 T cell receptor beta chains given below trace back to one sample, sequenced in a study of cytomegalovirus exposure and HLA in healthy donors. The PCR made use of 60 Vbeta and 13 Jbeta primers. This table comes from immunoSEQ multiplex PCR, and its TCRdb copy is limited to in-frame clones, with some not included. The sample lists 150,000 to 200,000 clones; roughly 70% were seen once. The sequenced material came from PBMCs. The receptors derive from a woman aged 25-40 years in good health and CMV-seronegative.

CDR3 nucleotides: TGTGCCTGGAGTATACAGGGGGCCGGGGAGACCCAGTACTTC. Translation: CAWSIQGAGETQYF. This sequence joins TRBV30 and TRBJ2-5, with 9 bases that match TRBD1. The CDR3 is made up of 14 amino acids. The germline V gene encodes CDR1 GTSNPN and CDR2 SVGIG (reference sequence). Trimming removed 2 bases from V and 5 bases from J; junction bases left unmatched: 6. Filled out from reference TRBV30 and TRBJ2-5, the complete variable domain reads SQTIHQWPATLVQPVGSPLSLECTVEGTSNPNLYWYRQAAGRGLQLLFYSVGIGQISSEVPQNLSASRPQDRQFILSSKKLLLSDSGFYLCAWSIQGAGETQYFGPGTRLLVL.

CDR3 coding DNA: TGTGCCAGCCGACGGGGACTAGTGAGTTGGAATTCCGGGGAGCTGTTTTTT. It translates to CASRRGLVSWNSGELFF. This chain joins TRBV7-2 and TRBJ2-2; 8 nucleotides match TRBD2. Germline V gives CDR1 SGHTA, CDR2 FQGNSA. The CDR3 sequence is 17 residues long. The trim removed 8 bases at V and 6 bases at J, leaving 17 bases unmatched. Full variable domain (rest looked up from reference TRBV7-2 and TRBJ2-2): GAGVSQSPSNKVTEKGKDVELRCDPISGHTALYWYRQSLGQGLEFLIYFQGNSAPDKSGLPSDRFSAERTGGSVSTLTIQRTQQEDSAVYLCASRRGLVSWNSGELFFGEGSRLTVL.

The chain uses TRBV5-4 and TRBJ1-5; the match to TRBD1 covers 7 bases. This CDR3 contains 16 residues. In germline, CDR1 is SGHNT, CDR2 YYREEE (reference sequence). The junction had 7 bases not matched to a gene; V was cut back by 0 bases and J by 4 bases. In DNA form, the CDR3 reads TGTGCCAGCAGCTTGGGGCCGGACAGGCTTAATCAGCCCCAGCATTTT. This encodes CASSLGPDRLNQPQHF.

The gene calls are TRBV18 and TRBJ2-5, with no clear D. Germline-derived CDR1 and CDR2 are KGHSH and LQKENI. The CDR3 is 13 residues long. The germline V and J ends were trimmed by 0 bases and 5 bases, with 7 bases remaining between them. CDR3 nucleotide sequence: TGTGCCAGCTCACCACCGGTACTCGAGACCCAGTACTTC. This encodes CASSPPVLETQYF.

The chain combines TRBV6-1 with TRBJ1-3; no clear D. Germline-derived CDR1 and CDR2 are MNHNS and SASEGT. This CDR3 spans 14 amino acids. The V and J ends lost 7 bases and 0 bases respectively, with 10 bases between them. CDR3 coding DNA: TGTGCCAGCACCTCGGGGTCCTCTGGAAACACCATATATTTT. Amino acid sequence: CASTSGSSGNTIYF.

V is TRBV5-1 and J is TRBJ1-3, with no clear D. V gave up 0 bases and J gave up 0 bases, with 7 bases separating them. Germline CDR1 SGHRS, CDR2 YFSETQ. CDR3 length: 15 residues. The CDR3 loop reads CASSLESYSGNTIYF. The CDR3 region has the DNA TGCGCCAGCAGCTTGGAGAGCTACTCTGGAAACACCATATATTTT.

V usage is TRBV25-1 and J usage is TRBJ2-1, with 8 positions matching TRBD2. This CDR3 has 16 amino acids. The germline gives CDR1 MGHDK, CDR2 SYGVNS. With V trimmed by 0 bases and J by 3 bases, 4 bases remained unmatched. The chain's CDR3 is CASSEYIAGFYNEQFF. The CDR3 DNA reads TGTGCCAGCAGTGAATATATAGCGGGGTTCTACAATGAGCAGTTCTTC.

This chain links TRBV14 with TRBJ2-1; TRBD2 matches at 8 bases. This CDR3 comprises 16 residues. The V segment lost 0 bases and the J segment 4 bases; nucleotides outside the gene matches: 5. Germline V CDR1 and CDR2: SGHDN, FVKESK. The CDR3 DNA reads TGTGCCAGCAGCCAAGATTGGCTAGCGGGTTACAATGAGCAGTTCTTC. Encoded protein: CASSQDWLAGYNEQFF.

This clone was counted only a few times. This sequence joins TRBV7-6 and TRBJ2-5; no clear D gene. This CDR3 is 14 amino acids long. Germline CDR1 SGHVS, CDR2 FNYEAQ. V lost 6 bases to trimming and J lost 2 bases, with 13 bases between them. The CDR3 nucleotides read TGTGCCAGCAGTCTGGGCCTTTTACAAGAGACCCAGTACTTC. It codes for CASSLGLLQETQYF. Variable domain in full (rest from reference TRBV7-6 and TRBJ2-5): GAGVSQSPRYKVTKRGQDVALRCDPISGHVSLYWYRQALGQGPEFLTYFNYEAQQDKSGLPNDRFSAERPEGSISTLTIQRTEQRDSAMYRCASSLGLLQETQYFGPGTRLLVL.

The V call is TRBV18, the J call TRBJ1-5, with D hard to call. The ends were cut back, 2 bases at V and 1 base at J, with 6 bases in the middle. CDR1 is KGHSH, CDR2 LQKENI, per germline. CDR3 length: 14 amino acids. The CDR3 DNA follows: TGTGCCAGCTCACCAGGCAGGAGCAATCAGCCCCAGCATTTT. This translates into CASSPGRSNQPQHF.

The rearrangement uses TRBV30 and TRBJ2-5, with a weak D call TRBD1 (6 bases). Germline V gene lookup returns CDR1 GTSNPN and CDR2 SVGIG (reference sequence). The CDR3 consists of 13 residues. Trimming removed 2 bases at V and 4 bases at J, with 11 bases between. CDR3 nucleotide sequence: TGTGCCTGGAGTAAGGGGGTCCGAGAGACCCAGTACTTC. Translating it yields CAWSKGVRETQYF.

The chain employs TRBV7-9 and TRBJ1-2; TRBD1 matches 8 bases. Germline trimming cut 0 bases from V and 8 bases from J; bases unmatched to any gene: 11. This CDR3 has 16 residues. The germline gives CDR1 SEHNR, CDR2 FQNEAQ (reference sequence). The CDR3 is CASSLAGGQGAYGYTF. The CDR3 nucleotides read TGTGCCAGCAGCTTAGCGGGGGGGCAGGGGGCTTACGGCTACACCTTC.

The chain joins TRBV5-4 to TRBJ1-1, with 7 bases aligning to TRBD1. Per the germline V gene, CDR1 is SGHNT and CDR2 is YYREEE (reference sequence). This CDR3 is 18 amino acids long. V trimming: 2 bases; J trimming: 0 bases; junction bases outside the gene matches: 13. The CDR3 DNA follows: TGTGCCAGCAGCTTTGGTAGGGACAGCAAGGGTTTGAACACTGAAGCTTTCTTT. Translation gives CASSFGRDSKGLNTEAFF.

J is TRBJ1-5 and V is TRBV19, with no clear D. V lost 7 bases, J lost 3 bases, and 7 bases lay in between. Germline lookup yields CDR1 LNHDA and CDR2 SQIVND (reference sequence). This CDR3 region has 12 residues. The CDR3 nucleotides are TGTGCCAGTACTTCTTACAATCAGCCCCAGCATTTT. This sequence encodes CASTSYNQPQHF.

CDR3: CASSQDFRQGRNEKLFF. CDR3 nucleotides: TGTGCCAGCAGCCAAGATTTTCGACAGGGCCGGAATGAAAAACTGTTTTTT. The V and J genes are TRBV14 and TRBJ1-4, with 7 bases matching TRBD1. CDR1 and CDR2 (germline): SGHDN, FVKESK. CDR3 length: 17 residues. The ends lost 0 bases at V and 5 bases at J; junction bases unmatched: 9.

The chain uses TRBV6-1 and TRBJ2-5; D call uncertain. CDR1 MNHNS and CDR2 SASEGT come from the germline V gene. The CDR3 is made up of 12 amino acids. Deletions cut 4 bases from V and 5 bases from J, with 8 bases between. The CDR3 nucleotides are TGTGCCAGCAGTGCAGATCTGGAGACCCAGTACTTC. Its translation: CASSADLETQYF.

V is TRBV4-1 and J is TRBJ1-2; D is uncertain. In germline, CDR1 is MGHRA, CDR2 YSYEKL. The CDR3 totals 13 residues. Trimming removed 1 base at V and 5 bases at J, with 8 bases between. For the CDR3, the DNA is TGCGCCAGCAGCCAAGTCTACGAGTATGGCTACACCTTC. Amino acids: CASSQVYEYGYTF.

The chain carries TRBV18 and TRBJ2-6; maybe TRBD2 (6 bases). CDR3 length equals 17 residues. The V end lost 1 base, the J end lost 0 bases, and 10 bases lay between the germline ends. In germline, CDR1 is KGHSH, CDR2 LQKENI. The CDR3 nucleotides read TGTGCCAGCTCACCACAACCCGGGAGCTCTGGGGCCAACGTCCTGACTTTC. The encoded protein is CASSPQPGSSGANVLTF. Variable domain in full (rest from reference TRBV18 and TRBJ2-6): NAGVMQNPRHLVRRRGQEARLRCSPMKGHSHVYWYRQLPEEGLKFMVYLQKENIIDESGMPKERFSAEFPKEGPSILRIQQVVRGDSAAYFCASSPQPGSSGANVLTFGAGSRLTVL.

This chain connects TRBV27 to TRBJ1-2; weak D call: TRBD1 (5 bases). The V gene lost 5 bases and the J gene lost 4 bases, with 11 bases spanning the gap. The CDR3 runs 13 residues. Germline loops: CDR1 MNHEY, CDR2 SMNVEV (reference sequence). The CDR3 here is CASSPRQRYGYTF. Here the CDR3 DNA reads TGTGCCAGCAGTCCCCGACAGCGCTATGGCTACACCTTC.

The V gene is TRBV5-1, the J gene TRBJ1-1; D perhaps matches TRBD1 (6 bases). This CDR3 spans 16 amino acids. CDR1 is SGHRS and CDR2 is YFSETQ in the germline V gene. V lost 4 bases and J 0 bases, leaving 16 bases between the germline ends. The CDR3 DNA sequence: TGCGCCAGCAGCAGGACAGAGACAGAAATGAACACTGAAGCTTTCTTT. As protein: CASSRTETEMNTEAFF.

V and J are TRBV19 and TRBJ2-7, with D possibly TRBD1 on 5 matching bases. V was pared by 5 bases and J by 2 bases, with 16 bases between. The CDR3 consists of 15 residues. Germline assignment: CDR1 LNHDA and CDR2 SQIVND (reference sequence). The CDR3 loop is CASSGPAGLPYEQYF. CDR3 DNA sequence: TGTGCCAGTAGTGGGCCTGCAGGGCTGCCCTACGAGCAGTACTTC.

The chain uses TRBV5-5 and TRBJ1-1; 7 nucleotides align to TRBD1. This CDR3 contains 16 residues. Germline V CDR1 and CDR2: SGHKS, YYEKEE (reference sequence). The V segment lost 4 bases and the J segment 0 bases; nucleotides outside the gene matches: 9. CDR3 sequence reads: CASSELTGQLNTEAFF. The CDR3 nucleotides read TGTGCCAGCAGCGAACTAACGGGACAGCTGAACACTGAAGCTTTCTTT. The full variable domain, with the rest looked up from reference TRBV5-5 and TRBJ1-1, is DAGVTQSPTHLIKTRGQQVTLRCSPISGHKSVSWYQQVLGQGPQFIFQYYEKEERGRGNFPDRFSARQFPNYSSELNVNALLLGDSALYLCASSELTGQLNTEAFFGQGTRLTVV.

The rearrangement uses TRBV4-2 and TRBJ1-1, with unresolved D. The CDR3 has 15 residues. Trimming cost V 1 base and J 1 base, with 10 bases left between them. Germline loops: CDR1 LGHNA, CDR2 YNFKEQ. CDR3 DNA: TGTGCCAGCAGCCAAGGGTCGGGTCGGAACACTGAAGCTTTCTTT. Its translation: CASSQGSGRNTEAFF.

The CDR3 DNA sequence: TGTGCCAGCAGTTTCCCGGCGGGCAGCCAAGAGACCCAGTACTTC. It translates to CASSFPAGSQETQYF. This chain connects TRBV28 to TRBJ2-5; D is perhaps TRBD2 (5 bases). Trimming took off 3 bases at V and 1 base at J, with 12 bases between the two ends. Germline assignment: CDR1 MDHEN and CDR2 SYDVKM. This CDR3 contains 15 residues. The whole variable domain, remainder taken from reference TRBV28 and TRBJ2-5, is DVKVTQSSRYLVKRTGEKVFLECVQDMDHENMFWYRQDPGLGLRLIYFSYDVKMKEKGDIPEGYSVSREKKERFSLILESASTNQTSMYLCASSFPAGSQETQYFGPGTRLLVL.

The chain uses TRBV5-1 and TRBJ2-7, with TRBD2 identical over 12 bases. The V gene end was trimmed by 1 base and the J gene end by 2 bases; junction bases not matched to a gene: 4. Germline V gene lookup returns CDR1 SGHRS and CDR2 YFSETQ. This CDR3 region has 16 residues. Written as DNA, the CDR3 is TGCGCCAGCAGCTTGCCCGGACTAGCGGGGACCTACGAGCAGTACTTC. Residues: CASSLPGLAGTYEQYF.

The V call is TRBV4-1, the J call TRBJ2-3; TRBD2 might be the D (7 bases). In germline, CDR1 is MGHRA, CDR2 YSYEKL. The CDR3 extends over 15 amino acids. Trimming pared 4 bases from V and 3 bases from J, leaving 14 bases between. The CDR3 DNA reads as TGCGCCAGCAGCCCCGTGGCGGGGGCTACAGATACGCAGTATTTT. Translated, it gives CASSPVAGATDTQYF.

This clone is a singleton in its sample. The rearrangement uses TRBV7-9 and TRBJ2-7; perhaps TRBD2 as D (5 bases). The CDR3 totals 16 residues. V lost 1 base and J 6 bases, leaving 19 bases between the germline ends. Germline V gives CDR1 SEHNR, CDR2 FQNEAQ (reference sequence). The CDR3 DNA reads TGTGCCAGCAGCTTAGTAGGCGCGGAGGCTTGGCGCGAGCAGTACTTC. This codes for CASSLVGAEAWREQYF.

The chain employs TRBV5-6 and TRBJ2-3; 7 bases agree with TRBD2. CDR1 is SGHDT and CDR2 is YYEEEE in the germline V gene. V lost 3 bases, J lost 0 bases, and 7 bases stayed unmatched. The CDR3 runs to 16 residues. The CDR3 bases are TGTGCCAGCAGCTCGGTCGGGGGGATAAGCACAGATACGCAGTATTTT. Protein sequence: CASSSVGGISTDTQYF.

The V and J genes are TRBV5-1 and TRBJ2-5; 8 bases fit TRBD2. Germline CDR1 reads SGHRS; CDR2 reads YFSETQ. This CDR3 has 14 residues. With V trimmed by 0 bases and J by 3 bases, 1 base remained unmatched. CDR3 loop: CASSLGGGKETQYF. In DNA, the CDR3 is TGCGCCAGCAGCTTGGGCGGGGGGAAAGAGACCCAGTACTTC.